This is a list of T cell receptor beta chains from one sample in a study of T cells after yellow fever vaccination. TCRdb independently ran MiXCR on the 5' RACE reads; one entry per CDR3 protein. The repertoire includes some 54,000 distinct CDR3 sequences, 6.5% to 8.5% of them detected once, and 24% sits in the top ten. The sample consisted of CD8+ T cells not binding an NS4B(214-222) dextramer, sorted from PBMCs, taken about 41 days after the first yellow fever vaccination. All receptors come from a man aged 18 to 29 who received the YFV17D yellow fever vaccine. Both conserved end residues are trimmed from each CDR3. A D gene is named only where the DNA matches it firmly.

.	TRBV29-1	SVEDSGGTDTQY
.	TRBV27	ASSLGGRYTDTQY
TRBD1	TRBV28	ATGARPKTGSWGEQY
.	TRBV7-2	ASSYQGRTGDTQY
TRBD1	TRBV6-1	ASSANRDRVNYGYT
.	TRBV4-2	ASSQAIGGSGGELF
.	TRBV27	ASSLLLTNSPLH
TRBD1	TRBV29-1	SVDFEGAQVGELF
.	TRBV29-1	SAGTLNSYEQY
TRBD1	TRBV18	ASSPGQDLETQY
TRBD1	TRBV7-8	ASSPLWDRGTANEKLF
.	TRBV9	ASSGGGSEAF
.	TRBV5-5	ASSNGSNSNQPQH
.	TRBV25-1	ASSEDHRELGVTEAF
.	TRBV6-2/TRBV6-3	ASSYSGGTSPLH
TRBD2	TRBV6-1	ASSHSGGGNEQF
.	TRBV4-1	ASSQDQGWVQPQH
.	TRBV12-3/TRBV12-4	AFSSPGQGYATNEKLF
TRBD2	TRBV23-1	ASSSRLNGTSEGTDTQY
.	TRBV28	ASSFQPANVLT
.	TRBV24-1	ATSGSGTGELF
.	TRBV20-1	SARDRFLPYEQY
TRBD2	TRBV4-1	ASSHSGVTTEQY
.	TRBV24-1	ATSDPTHIEDTQY
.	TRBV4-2	ASSQEYYASLGYT
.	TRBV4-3	ASSQAGGEQY
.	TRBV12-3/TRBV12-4	ASSPDRLNTEAF
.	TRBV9	ASSVRTGELF
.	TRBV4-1	ASSQDGVPHQDSPLH
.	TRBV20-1	SARALVETQY
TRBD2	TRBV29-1	SVTPGLDEF
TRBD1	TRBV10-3	AIQGPDRDIYNEQF
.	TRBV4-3	ASSQGTGSLSGELF
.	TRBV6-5	ASSYSIQFRSPNQPQH
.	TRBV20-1	SASPVGRPSYEQY
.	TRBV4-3	ASSLERLGKLGNTIY
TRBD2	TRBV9	ASRAGDYNEQF
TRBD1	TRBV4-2	ASSTRDRAPDTQY
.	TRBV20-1	SARDTRPNGGTQY
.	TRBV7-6	ASSPIRGFGTEAF
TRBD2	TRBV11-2	ASSLEGSGGLADTQY
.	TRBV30	AQTWGMNTEAF
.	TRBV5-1	ASSSLANEQF
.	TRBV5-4	ASSLGIEAF
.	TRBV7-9	ASSSILAKNIQY
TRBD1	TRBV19	ASSKQGMNTEAF
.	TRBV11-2	ASSLADTQY
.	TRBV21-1	ASSKKTGNTEAF
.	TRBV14	ASSPLLVVTEAF
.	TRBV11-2	ASSADITLNTEAF
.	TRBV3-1	ASSRRISRGETQY
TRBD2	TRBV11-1	ASSSRGLAGGPSVDTQY